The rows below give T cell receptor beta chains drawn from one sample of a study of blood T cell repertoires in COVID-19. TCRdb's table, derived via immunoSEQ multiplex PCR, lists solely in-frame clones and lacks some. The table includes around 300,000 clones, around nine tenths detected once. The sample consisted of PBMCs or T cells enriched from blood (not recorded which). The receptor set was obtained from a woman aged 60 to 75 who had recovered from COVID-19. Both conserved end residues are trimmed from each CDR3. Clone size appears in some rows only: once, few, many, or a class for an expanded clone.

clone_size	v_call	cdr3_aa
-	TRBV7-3	ASSPGGPDTQY
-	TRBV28	ASTEPWANEQF
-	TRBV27	ASSLPGAGGYEQY
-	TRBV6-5	ASSYTYRGYGYT
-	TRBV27	ASSPRTGWNIQY
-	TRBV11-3	ASSFPRQGGTEAF
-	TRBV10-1	ASSGLAGGPPYEQY
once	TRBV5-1	ASRGQGEKLF
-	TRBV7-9	ASSFRSYEKLF
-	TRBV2	ASTRNTGELF
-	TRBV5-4	ASSLFLARETQY
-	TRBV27	ASANAGTDYGYT
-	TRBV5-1	ASSLGQGVGTGELF
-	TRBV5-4	ASSTYRLNT
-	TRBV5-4	ASSLGLAGGQVADTQY
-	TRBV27	ASSPRGAGGEKLF
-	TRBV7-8	ASSFAGVGAYEQY
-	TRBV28	ASRGQGAGTDTQY
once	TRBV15	ATSRDIAVGELF
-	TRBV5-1	ASSLESTDGTF
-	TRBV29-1	SVDTRDGYT
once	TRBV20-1	SARGGETQY
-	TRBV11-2	ASSLDAGGWVNIQY
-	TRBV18	ASSPPGGSYNEQF
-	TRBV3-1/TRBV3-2	ASSLRTPGTEAF
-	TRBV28	ASSLTGNYGYT
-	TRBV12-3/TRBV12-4	AIDRGRTEAF
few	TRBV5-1	ASSSSTGYYEQY
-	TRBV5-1	ASSLERGLSKGYT
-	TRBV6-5	ASSIGGTSGNTIY
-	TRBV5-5	ASSLGLTSGSTDTQY
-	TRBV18	ASSRTSGGYNEQF
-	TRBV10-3	AARDRDISSGYT
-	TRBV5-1	ASSPGTGDEEKLF
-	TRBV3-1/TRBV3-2	ASSLVTGDTEAF
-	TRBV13	ASSFRQKLTDTQY
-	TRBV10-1	ASSEGGTSEAF
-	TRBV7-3	ASSFGPRTEAF
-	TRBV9	ASSPSGHNEQF
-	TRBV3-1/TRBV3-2	ASSQVSYTDTQY
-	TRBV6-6	ASSGREDEKLF
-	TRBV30	ACGTGGNQPQH
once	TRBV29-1	SVHARTRGYT
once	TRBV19	ASSPRGLAKNIQY
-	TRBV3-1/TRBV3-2	ASSNSGRNTQY
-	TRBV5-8	ASSTGQGSMEKLF
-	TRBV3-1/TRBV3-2	ASSPSLRGYNEQF
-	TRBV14	ASSQLAGGDNEQF
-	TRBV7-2	ASSLGYRTATNEKLF
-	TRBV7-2	ASSLLRRNSYEQY
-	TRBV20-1	SAADSYEQY
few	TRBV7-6	ASSLGQNYGYT
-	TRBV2	ASSGQNQPQH
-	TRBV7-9	ASSLQSLSYEQY
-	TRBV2	ASSLATNYGYT
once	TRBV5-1	ASSSTLAGNYGYT
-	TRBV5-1	ASSLLAGPTDTQY
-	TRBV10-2	ASSETSGTINEQF
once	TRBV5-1	ASSLDGGLGEPQH